This TCR beta chain stems from a study of T cells in Graves' hyperthyroidism and ophthalmopathy. Points from the study as a whole: The authors' 13 V-J model separated ophthalmopathy from stable hyperthyroidism.

Trimming cost V 4 bases and J 5 bases; bases outside gene matches: 0. This CDR3 spans 13 amino acids. Germline V lookup: CDR1 SGHTA, CDR2 FQGNSA. Researchers took RNA transcripts and amplified the TCR beta CDR3 regions from them. With the HTBI primer set, the TCR CDR3 went through a first round of RT-PCR. TCRdb reprocessed the multiplex PCR reads with MiXCR, giving one entry per CDR3 protein. The profile shows fewer than 700,000 distinct CDR3 sequences, about 15% of them singletons. Patients with uncontrolled infections, other autoimmune diseases, pregnancy or lactation were excluded. Diagnoses were made from clinical symptoms, serum measures (thyroxine and TRAb), thyroid ultrasound and orbital computed tomography. This clonotype was counted at least ten times. What it binds is unknown.

This receptor was taken from a woman between 18 and 29 years old with Graves' ophthalmopathy. The V call is TRBV7-2, the J call TRBJ1-5, with TRBD1 identical over 9 bases. The sequenced sample consisted of blood. The DNA for the CDR3 is TGTGCCAGCAGCTGGGACAGGGATCAGCCCCAGCATTTT. It encodes CASSWDRDQPQHF.